Listed here are 17 T cell receptor beta chains from one sample, sequenced in a study of T cell responses to AZD1222 COVID-19 vaccine. TCRdb's table, derived via immunoSEQ multiplex PCR, lists solely in-frame clones and lacks some. The sample yields around 100,000 clones, more than 75% seen once. This material consisted of peripheral blood, taken on day 0 of AZD1222 vaccination. The receptors originated from an adult in good health.

V gene TRBV20-1 combines with J gene TRBJ1-2, with D maybe TRBD1 (5 bases). V was pared by 3 bases and J by 6 bases, with 11 bases between. The germline gives CDR1 DFQATT, CDR2 SNEGSKA (reference sequence). The CDR3 is 12 amino acids. The CDR3 is CSASSGPDGYTF. Written as DNA, the CDR3 is TGCAGTGCTAGTTCAGGGCCCGATGGCTACACCTTC.

In DNA, the CDR3 is TGTGCCAGCAGTCCCAGGGGAGCGGGTAACTATGGCTACACCTTC. Translating it yields CASSPRGAGNYGYTF. The chain combines TRBV6-6 with TRBJ1-2; tentative D call: TRBD1 (6 bases). The CDR3 extends over 15 amino acids. V gave up 5 bases and J gave up 1 base, with 14 bases separating them. The germline gives CDR1 MNHNY, CDR2 SVGAGI (reference sequence).

The V call is TRBV6-5, the J call TRBJ2-3; perhaps TRBD1 as D (5 bases). This CDR3 spans 13 amino acids. From germline, CDR1 is MNHEY and CDR2 SVGAGI. V was clipped by 8 bases and J by 5 bases, with 14 bases between them. The CDR3 region has the DNA TGTGCCAGCTATGGGGCCAGGAGAGATACGCAGTATTTT. Translated: CASYGARRDTQYF.

Comments on this clone: Compared with germline, one end of the junction differs, possibly owing to a read error. The V gene is TRBV6-4, the J gene TRBJ1-2, with no clear D. The CDR3 has 8 amino acids. Germline V gene data show CDR1 as MRHNA and CDR2 as SNTAGT. The CDR3 loop reads CASIKTPF. The CDR3 DNA sequence: TGTGCCAGCATAAAGACTCCCTTC.

The V call is TRBV7-6, the J call TRBJ2-3, with D maybe TRBD1 (6 bases). Germline V gene lookup returns CDR1 SGHVS and CDR2 FNYEAQ. Trimming cost V 3 bases and J 3 bases, with 16 bases left between them. The CDR3 covers 16 residues. CDR3 protein: CASSLASTGITDTQYF. In DNA form, the CDR3 reads TGTGCCAGCAGCTTGGCGTCCACAGGGATTACAGATACGCAGTATTTT. Combining the CDR3 with reference TRBV7-6 and TRBJ2-3 gives the whole variable domain GAGVSQSPRYKVTKRGQDVALRCDPISGHVSLYWYRQALGQGPEFLTYFNYEAQQDKSGLPNDRFSAERPEGSISTLTIQRTEQRDSAMYRCASSLASTGITDTQYFGPGTRLTVL.

The V gene is TRBV10-3, the J gene TRBJ2-7; no firm D call. Germline V lookup: CDR1 ENHRY, CDR2 SYGVKD. Trimming stripped 0 bases from V and 4 bases from J, with 7 bases between. The CDR3 is made up of 13 amino acids. The CDR3 DNA is TGTGCCATCAGTGAGTCGAACATTTACGAGCAGTACTTC. Protein sequence: CAISESNIYEQYF.

This clone was recorded only once. The chain carries TRBV6-5 and TRBJ1-2; D is undetermined. Looked up from germline, CDR1 is MNHEY and CDR2 is SVGAGI. CDR3 length: 15 amino acids. CDR3 bases: TGTCGCGCTAACCCTTTGGGCAGGTTTATATATGGCTACACCTTC. Protein product: CRANPLGRFIYGYTF.

The V gene is TRBV5-1, the J gene TRBJ1-1, with D perhaps matching TRBD1 (5 bases). V was clipped by 0 bases and J by 7 bases, with 13 bases between them. The CDR3 loop spans 14 amino acids. Per the germline V gene, CDR1 is SGHRS and CDR2 is YFSETQ. The CDR3 DNA reads as TGCGCCAGCAGCTTGGCCCCAGGGCCTAATGAAGCTTTCTTT. This codes for CASSLAPGPNEAFF. The full variable domain, its missing parts supplied by reference TRBV5-1 and TRBJ1-1, is KAGVTQTPRYLIKTRGQQVTLSCSPISGHRSVSWYQQTPGQGLQFLFEYFSETQRNKGNFPGRFSGRQFSNSRSEMNVSTLELGDSALYLCASSLAPGPNEAFFGQGTRLTVV.

The chain joins TRBV6-5 to TRBJ2-5, with 8 bases that match TRBD2. With V trimmed by 6 bases and J by 4 bases, 10 bases remained unmatched. Germline V gives CDR1 MNHEY, CDR2 SVGAGI. The CDR3 runs to 15 residues. CDR3 bases: TGTGCCAGCAGCCCAACGGGGGGGGCACGAGAGACCCAGTACTTC. Its translation: CASSPTGGARETQYF.

This clone has a single count. The J gene is TRBJ1-2, the V gene TRBV5-6, with D tentatively TRBD1 (5 bases). Germline V gene lookup returns CDR1 SGHDT and CDR2 YYEEEE. This CDR3 has 12 residues. V gave up 3 bases and J gave up 4 bases, with 7 bases separating them. CDR3 residues: CASSSGPYGYTF. In nucleotides, the CDR3 is TGTGCCAGCAGCTCGGGGCCCTATGGCTACACCTTC.

The genes are TRBV11-2 and TRBJ2-4, with D possibly TRBD1 on 6 matching bases. The CDR3 totals 15 residues. The germline CDR1 and CDR2 sequences are SGHAT and FQNNGV. V was trimmed by 8 bases and J by 0 bases, leaving 14 bases between them. The CDR3 sequence is CASGKGQLAKNIQYF. The DNA for the CDR3 is TGTGCCAGCGGCAAAGGACAGCTAGCCAAAAACATTCAGTACTTC.

This chain joins TRBV19 and TRBJ1-5; D ambiguous. Germline V gene data show CDR1 as LNHDA and CDR2 as SQIVND (reference sequence). Between the trimmed V and J ends, which lost 10 bases and 2 bases, there was a span of 15 bases. This CDR3 region has 14 residues. The CDR3 DNA reads TGTGCCACCTCCGTCGATTGGGGCAATCAGCCCCAGCATTTT. Residues: CATSVDWGNQPQHF.

V is TRBV12-3 or TRBV12-4 and J is TRBJ1-2; D not resolved. This CDR3 region has 11 residues. The germline V and J ends were trimmed by 5 bases and 8 bases, with 9 bases remaining between them. The DNA for the CDR3 is TGTGCCAGCAGTGGACTGGGAGGCTACACCTTC. Translation: CASSGLGGYTF.

This chain connects TRBV11-1 to TRBJ1-6; no clear D gene. The CDR3 has 13 residues. Trimming removed 1 base from V and 11 bases from J, with 9 bases in between. CDR1 and CDR2 from the germline V gene are SGHAT and FQDESV (reference sequence). The CDR3: CASSLGSPTPLHF. CDR3 nucleotides: TGTGCCAGCAGCTTAGGGTCACCTACACCCCTCCACTTT.

The V and J genes are TRBV4-1 and TRBJ1-4; D ambiguous. The V and J ends lost 0 bases and 0 bases respectively, with 8 bases between them. CDR3 length: 16 residues. Looked up from germline, CDR1 is MGHRA and CDR2 is YSYEKL. The CDR3 bases are TGCGCCAGCAGCCAAGAAGGGAGTGCAACTAATGAAAAACTGTTTTTT. Its protein is CASSQEGSATNEKLFF.

V usage is TRBV11-1 and J usage is TRBJ2-5; D is perhaps TRBD1 (6 bases). Germline lookup yields CDR1 SGHAT and CDR2 FQDESV (reference sequence). Trimming shortened V by 4 bases and J by 2 bases, and 8 bases separated the two germline ends. This CDR3 has 13 residues. The CDR3 DNA reads as TGTGCCAGCAGCTCAGGACAGCAAGAGACCCAGTACTTC. Its translation: CASSSGQQETQYF.

DNA for the CDR3: TGTGCCAGCAGCGCCAGCGGATCCTACGAGCAGTACTTC. This sequence encodes CASSASGSYEQYF. This chain connects TRBV5-4 to TRBJ2-7; tentatively, D is TRBD2 (5 bases). The CDR3 contains 13 residues. Trimming took 4 bases from V and 1 from J, leaving 9 bases between them. Germline CDR1 is SGHNT and CDR2 is YYREEE (reference sequence).